A single sample gave rise to the 6 T cell receptor beta chains below, sequenced in a study of blood T cells in healthy people across ages (dated by TCRdb to the mid-2010s). Receptors were amplified or captured by 5' RACE. Sequencer: Illumina HiSeq 2500. A second roughly 6 to 12 cycle PCR used a sample-barcoded 5' primer and a J-beta primer mix. Starting from the raw public reads, TCRdb applied fastp trimming at Q25, assembled clones with MiXCR and retained in-frame beta chains. Rows are combined by CDR3 protein, so each entry shows the most common genes and DNA. Present in this sample are roughly 680,000 distinct CDR3 sequences, around a fifth of which were seen just once. Roughly 3.6% of the sample comes from the top ten. Sequencing was done on a sample of blood. The receptors here all came from a man between 65 and 85 years old in good health.

This clonotype appeared a few times. The chain couples TRBV29-1 to TRBJ1-2, with D unclear. Trimming pared 0 bases from V and 13 bases from J, leaving 27 bases between. The germline V gene encodes CDR1 SQVTM and CDR2 ANQGSEA. The CDR3 covers 16 residues. The CDR3 loop reads CSVEESVRVFQPKCTF. The CDR3 nucleotides read TGCAGCGTTGAAGAATCTGTAAGGGTCTTTCAACCAAAATGCACCTTC.

The J gene is TRBJ2-4, the V gene TRBV21-1; TRBD1, the table's D call, was not compared with the DNA. TRBV21-1 is listed as a pseudogene. The length of the CDR3 is 11 residues. CDR3 DNA sequence: TGTGCCAGCCCCGGGGTGATAGAGCGATACTTC. Translating it yields CASPGVIERYF.

The CDR3 DNA reads as TGTGCCAGTAGACTTAGCCAGCCAGATACGCAGTATTTT. Translation: CASRLSQPDTQYF. The chain is built from TRBV12-3 or TRBV12-4 and TRBJ2-3; D gene unclear. V was trimmed by 9 bases and J by 4 bases, leaving 14 bases between them. The CDR3 is made up of 13 amino acids.

In its sample, this clonotype was seen a few times. The gene calls are TRBV12-3 or TRBV12-4 and TRBJ2-2; 9 bases match TRBD1. This CDR3 has 16 amino acids. The V gene end was trimmed by 4 bases and the J gene end by 4 bases; junction bases not matched to a gene: 7. The CDR3 here is CASSSGRTGVTGELFF. The CDR3 coding sequence is TGTGCCAGCAGTTCCGGCCGGACAGGGGTCACCGGGGAGCTGTTTTTT.

The chain links TRBV9 to TRBJ2-5; a weak D match, TRBD1 (6 bases). The J call may be mistaken, given a closer DNA end match to TRBJ2-1. Germline loops: CDR1 SGDLS, CDR2 YYNGEE. CDR3 length equals 12 residues. CDR3 DNA: TGTGCCAGCAGCAAGACAGGTCTCGAGCAGTTCTTC. Its translation: CASSKTGLEQFF.

This sequence joins TRBV2 and TRBJ2-7; D tentatively reads TRBD1 or TRBD2 (5 bases each). The germline V gene has CDR1 SNHLY and CDR2 FYNNEI. There are 14 residues in the CDR3. The germline V and J ends were trimmed by 1 base and 3 bases, with 10 bases remaining between them. CDR3 coding DNA: TGTGCCAGCAGTGAAGAGGGGACCATCTACGAGCAGTACTTC. This codes for CASSEEGTIYEQYF.